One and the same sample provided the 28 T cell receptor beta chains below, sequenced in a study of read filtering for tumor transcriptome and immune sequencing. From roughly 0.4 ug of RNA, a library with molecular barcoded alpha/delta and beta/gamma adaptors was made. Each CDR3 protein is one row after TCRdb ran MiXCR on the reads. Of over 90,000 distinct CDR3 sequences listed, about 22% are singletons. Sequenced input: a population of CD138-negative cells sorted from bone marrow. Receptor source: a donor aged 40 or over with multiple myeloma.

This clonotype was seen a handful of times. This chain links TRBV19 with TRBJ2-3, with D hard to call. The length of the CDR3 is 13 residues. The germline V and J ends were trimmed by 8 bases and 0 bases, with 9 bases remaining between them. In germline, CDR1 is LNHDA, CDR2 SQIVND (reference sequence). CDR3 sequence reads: CASGEGSTDTQYF. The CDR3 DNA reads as TGTGCCAGTGGAGAAGGTAGCACAGATACGCAGTATTTT.

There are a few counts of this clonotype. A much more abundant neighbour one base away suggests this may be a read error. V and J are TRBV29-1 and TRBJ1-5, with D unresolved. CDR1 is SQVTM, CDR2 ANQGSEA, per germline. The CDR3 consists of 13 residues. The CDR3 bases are TGCAGCGTTAGCCAGTCTAGCGATCAGCCCCAGCATTTT. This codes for CSVSQSSDQPQHF.

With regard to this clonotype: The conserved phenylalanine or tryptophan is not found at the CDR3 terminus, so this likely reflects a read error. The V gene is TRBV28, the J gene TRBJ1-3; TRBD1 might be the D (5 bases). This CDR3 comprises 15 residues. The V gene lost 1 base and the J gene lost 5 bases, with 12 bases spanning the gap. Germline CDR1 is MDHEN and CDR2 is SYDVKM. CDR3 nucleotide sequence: TGTGCCAGCAGTTTATTTAAAGGGGTCAGAAACACCATATATCTT. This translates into CASSLFKGVRNTIYL.

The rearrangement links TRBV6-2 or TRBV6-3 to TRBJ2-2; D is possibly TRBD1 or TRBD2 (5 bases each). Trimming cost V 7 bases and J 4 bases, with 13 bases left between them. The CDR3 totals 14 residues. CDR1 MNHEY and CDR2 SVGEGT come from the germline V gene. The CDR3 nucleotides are TGTGCCAGCAAAAACGGTGGGGGCACCGGGGAGCTGTTTTTT. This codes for CASKNGGGTGELFF.

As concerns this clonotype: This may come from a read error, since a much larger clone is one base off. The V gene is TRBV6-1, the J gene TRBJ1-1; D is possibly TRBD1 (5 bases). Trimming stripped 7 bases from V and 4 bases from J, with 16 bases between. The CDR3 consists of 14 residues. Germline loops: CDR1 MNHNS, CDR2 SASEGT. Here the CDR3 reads CASTRSRDSTEAFF. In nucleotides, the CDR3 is TGTGCCAGCACCCGGAGCAGGGATAGCACTGAAGCTTTCTTT.

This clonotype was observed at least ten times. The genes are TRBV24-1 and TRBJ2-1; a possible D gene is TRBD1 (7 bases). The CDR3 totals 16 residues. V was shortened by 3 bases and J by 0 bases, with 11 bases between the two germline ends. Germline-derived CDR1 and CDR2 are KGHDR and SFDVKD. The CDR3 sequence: CATSDRQGGSYNEQFF. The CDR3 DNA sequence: TGTGCCACCAGTGATCGACAGGGAGGCTCCTACAATGAGCAGTTCTTC.

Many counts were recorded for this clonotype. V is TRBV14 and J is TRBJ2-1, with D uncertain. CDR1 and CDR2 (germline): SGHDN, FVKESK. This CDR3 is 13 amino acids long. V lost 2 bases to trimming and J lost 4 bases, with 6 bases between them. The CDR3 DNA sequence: TGTGCCAGCAGCCAACAAAGTTACAATGAGCAGTTCTTC. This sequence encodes CASSQQSYNEQFF.

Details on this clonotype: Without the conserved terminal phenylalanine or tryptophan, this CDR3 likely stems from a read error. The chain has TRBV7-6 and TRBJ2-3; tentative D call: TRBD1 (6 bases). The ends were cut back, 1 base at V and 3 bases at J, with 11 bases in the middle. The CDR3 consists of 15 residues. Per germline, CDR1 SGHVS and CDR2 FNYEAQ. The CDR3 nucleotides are TGTGCCAGCAGCTTAGGACAGGTGGAGACAGATACGCAGTATTCT. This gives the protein CASSLGQVETDTQYS.

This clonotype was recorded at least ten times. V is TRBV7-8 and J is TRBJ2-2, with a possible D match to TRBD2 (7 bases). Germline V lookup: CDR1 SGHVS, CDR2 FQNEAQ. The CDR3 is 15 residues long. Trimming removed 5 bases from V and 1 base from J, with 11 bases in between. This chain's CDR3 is CASSRGARNTGELFF. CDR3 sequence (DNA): TGTGCCAGCAGCCGGGGGGCGAGGAACACCGGGGAGCTGTTTTTT.

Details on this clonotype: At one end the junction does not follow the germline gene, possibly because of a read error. The CDR3 nucleotides are TGTGCCAGCCCACCACCCGGGGGAGGCGGTGAAAAACTGTTTTTT. Its translation: CASPPPGGGGEKLFF. V usage is TRBV18 and J usage is TRBJ1-4; D may be TRBD1 (5 bases). CDR3 length: 15 amino acids. CDR1 is KGHSH, CDR2 LQKENI, per germline. Looking up the rest from reference TRBV18 and TRBJ1-4 gives the full variable domain: NAGVMQNPRHLVRRRGQEARLRCSPMKGHSHVYWYRQLPEEGLKFMVYLQKENIIDESGMPKERFSAEFPKEGPSILRIQQVVRGDSAAYFCASPPPGGGGEKLFFGSGTQLSVL.

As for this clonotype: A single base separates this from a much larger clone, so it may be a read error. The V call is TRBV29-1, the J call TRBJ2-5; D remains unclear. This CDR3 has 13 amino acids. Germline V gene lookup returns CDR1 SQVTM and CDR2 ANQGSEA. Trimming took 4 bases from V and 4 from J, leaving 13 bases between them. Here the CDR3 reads CSVVRQSTETQYF. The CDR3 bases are TGCAGCGTTGTTCGCCAATCGACAGAGACCCAGTACTTC.

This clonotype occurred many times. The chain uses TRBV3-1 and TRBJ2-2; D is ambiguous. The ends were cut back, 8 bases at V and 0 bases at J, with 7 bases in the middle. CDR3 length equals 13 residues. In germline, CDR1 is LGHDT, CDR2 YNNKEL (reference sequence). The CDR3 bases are TGTGCCAGCCAGAAAACGAACACCGGGGAGCTGTTTTTT. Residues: CASQKTNTGELFF.

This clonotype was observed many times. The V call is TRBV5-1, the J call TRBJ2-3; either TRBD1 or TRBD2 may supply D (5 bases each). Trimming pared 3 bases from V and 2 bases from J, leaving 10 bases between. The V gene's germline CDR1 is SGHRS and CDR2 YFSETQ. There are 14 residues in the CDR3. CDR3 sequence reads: CASSSGRTTDTQYF. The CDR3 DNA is TGCGCCAGCAGCTCGGGACGGACCACAGATACGCAGTATTTT.

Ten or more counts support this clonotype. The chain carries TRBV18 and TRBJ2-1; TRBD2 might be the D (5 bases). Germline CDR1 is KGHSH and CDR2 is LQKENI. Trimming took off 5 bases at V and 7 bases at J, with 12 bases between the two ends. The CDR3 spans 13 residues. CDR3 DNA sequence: TGTGCCAGCTCAACCGGGAACTTGAATGAGCAGTTCTTC. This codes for CASSTGNLNEQFF.

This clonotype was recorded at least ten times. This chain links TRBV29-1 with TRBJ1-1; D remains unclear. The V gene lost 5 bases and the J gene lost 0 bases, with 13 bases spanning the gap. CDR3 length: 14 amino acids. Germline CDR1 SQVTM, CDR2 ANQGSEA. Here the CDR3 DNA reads TGCAGCGTTCAAGGTCGGTCTTTGAACACTGAAGCTTTCTTT. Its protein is CSVQGRSLNTEAFF.

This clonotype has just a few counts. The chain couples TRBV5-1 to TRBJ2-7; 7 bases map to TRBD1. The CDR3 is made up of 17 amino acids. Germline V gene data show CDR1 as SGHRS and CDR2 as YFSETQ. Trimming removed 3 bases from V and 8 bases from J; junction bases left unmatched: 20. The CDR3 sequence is CASSYFPRDSPDAKQYF. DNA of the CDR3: TGCGCCAGCAGCTACTTTCCTAGGGACAGCCCAGACGCAAAGCAGTACTTC.

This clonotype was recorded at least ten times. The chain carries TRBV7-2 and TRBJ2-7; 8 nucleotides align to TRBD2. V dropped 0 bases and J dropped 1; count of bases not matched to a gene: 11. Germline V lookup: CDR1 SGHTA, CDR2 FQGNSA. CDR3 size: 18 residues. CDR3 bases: TGTGCCAGCAGCTTAGCGCCTGGGAGGAGCGGGGGTTCCTACGAGCAGTACTTC. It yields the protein CASSLAPGRSGGSYEQYF.

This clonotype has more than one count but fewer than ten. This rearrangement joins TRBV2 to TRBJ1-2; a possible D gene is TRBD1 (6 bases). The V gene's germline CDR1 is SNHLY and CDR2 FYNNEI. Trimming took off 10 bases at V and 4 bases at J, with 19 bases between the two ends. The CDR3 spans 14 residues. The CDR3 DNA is TGTGCCACATATTTAGGACAGCCCTTCTATGGCTACACCTTC. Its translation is CATYLGQPFYGYTF.

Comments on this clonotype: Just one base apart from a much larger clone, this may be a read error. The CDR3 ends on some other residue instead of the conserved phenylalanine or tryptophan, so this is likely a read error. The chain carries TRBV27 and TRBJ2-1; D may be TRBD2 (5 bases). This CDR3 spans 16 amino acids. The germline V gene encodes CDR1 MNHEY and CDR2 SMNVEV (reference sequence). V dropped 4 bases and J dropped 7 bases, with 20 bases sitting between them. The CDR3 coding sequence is TGTGCCAGCAGTTCAACCACCGGGATTGTAACGAATGAGCAGTTCCTC. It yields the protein CASSSTTGIVTNEQFL.

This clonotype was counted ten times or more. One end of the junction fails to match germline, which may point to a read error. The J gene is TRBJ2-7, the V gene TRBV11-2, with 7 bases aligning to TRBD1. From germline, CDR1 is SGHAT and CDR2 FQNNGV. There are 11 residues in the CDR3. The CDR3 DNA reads TGTGCCAGCAGCTTACGGGACAGCCATAGCTTC. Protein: CASSLRDSHSF.

Here the CDR3 reads CASSLGGGSTYEQYF. Written as DNA, the CDR3 is TGCGCCAGCAGCTTAGGCGGGGGGAGCACCTACGAGCAGTACTTC. The chain couples TRBV5-1 to TRBJ2-7, with 8 bases identical to TRBD2. The junction had 6 bases not matched to a gene; V was cut back by 2 bases and J by 2 bases. The CDR3 has 15 amino acids. Germline V CDR1 and CDR2: SGHRS, YFSETQ.

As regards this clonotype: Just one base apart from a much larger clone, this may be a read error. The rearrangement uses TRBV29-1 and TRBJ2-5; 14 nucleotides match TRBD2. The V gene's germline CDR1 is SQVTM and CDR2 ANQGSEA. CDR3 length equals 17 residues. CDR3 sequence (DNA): TGCATCGTGATGGGACTAGCGGGGGAGTCCTTTAAAGAGACCCAGTACTTC. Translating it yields CIVMGLAGESFKETQYF.

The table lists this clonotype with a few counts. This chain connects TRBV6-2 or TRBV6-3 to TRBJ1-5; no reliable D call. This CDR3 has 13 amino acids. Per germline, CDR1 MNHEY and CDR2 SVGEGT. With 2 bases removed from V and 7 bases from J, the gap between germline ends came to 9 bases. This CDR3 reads CASSYHTGQPQHF. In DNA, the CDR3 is TGTGCCAGCAGTTACCACACCGGCCAGCCCCAGCATTTT.

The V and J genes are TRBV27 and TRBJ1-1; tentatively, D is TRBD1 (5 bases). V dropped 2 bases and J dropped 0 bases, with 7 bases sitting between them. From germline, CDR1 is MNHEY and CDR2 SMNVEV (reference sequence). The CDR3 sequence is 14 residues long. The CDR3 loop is CASSLGGVNTEAFF. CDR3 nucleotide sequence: TGTGCCAGCAGTTTAGGAGGGGTGAACACTGAAGCTTTCTTT.

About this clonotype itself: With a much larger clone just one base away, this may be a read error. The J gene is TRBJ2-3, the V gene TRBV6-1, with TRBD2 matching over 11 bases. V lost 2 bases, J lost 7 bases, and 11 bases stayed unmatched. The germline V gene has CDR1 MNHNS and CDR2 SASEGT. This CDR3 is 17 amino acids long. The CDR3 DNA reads TGTGCCAGCAGTGAAAGGATACTAGCGGGGGTGCCACATACGCAGTATTTT. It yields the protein CASSERILAGVPHTQYF.

The CDR3, as DNA: TGTGCCACCGGGAGACAGGGGACCGGGGAGCTGTTTTTT. This sequence encodes CATGRQGTGELFF. The chain recombines TRBV10-3 with TRBJ2-2; 8 nucleotides line up with TRBD1. Per germline, CDR1 ENHRY and CDR2 SYGVKD. There are 13 residues in the CDR3. Unmatched junction bases numbered 6, after V lost 10 bases and J lost 5 bases.

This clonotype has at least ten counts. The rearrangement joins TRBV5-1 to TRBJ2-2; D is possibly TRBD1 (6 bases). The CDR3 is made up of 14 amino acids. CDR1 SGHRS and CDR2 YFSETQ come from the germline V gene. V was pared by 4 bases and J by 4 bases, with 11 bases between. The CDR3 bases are TGCGCCAGCAGCAACGGACAGCCCACCGGGGAGCTGTTTTTT. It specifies CASSNGQPTGELFF.

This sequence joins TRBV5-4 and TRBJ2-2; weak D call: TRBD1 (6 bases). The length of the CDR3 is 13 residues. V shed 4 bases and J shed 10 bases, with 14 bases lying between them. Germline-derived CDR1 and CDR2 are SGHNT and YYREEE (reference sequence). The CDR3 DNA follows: TGTGCCAGCAGCGTACCACAGGGAAAGGAGCTGTTTTTT. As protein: CASSVPQGKELFF. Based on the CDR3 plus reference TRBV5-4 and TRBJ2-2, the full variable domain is ETGVTQSPTHLIKTRGQQVTLRCSSQSGHNTVSWYQQALGQGPQFIFQYYREEENGRGNFPPRFSGLQFPNYSSELNVNALELDDSALYLCASSVPQGKELFFGEGSRLTVL.